These 24 T cell receptor beta chains were sequenced from one sample in a study of T cell responses to AZD1222 COVID-19 vaccine. Produced via immunoSEQ multiplex PCR; TCRdb's table is partial and in-frame only. Of about 100,000 clones listed, 80% to 95% were seen once; the top ten hold more than 1.5%. This sample comprised peripheral blood, obtained on day 0 of AZD1222 vaccination. These receptors were taken from an adult in good health.

Only one count was recorded for this clone. This chain uses TRBV29-1 with TRBJ1-2; TRBD1 is a possible D gene (5 bases). This CDR3 is 12 amino acids long. Trimming took 4 bases from V and 2 from J, leaving 8 bases between them. Germline values: CDR1 SQVTM, CDR2 ANQGSEA. Here the CDR3 reads CSVGDQNYGYTF. The CDR3 region has the DNA TGCAGCGTTGGGGACCAGAACTATGGCTACACCTTC.

The chain uses TRBV7-8 and TRBJ2-2, with TRBD2 as a possible D gene (6 bases). This CDR3 spans 16 amino acids. V lost 1 base and J 0 bases, leaving 9 bases between the germline ends. Germline CDR1 SGHVS, CDR2 FQNEAQ. The chain's CDR3 is CASSLGGNANTGELFF. The CDR3 DNA is TGTGCCAGCAGCTTAGGCGGGAACGCGAACACCGGGGAGCTGTTTTTT.

The CDR3 protein is CATSDPPGNPGGELFF. The CDR3, as DNA: TGTGCCACCAGTGACCCGCCGGGCAATCCGGGGGGGGAGCTGTTTTTT. V and J are TRBV24-1 and TRBJ2-2, with TRBD2 as a possible D gene (5 bases). The germline CDR1 and CDR2 sequences are KGHDR and SFDVKD. There are 16 residues in the CDR3. V was cut by 4 bases and J by 8 bases, with 19 bases left in between.

The chain recombines TRBV11-3 with TRBJ1-1, with 10 nucleotides matching TRBD1. This CDR3 has 17 residues. Germline V gene data show CDR1 as SGHNT and CDR2 as YENEEA. V shed 5 bases, J shed 0 bases, and the junction held 9 bases outside the gene matches. The CDR3 region is CASSLGQGQGMNTEAFF. The DNA for the CDR3 is TGTGCCAGCAGCCTAGGCCAGGGACAGGGGATGAACACTGAAGCTTTCTTT.

This clone was seen once. The chain joins TRBV9 to TRBJ2-1; TRBD2 agrees at 13 bases. The CDR3 spans 17 residues. V dropped 3 bases and J dropped 2; count of bases not matched to a gene: 5. CDR1 is SGDLS and CDR2 is YYNGEE in the germline V gene. Written as DNA, the CDR3 is TGTGCCAGCAGCGCCGGACTAGCGGGAGTACCCTACAATGAGCAGTTCTTC. It is translated as CASSAGLAGVPYNEQFF.

A note on this clone: At one end, the junction sequence differs from germline, possibly due to a read error. The CDR3 loop is CAGSPGTSGTSYEQYF. CDR3 coding DNA: TGTGCCGGCAGTCCCGGGACTAGCGGGACATCCTACGAGCAGTACTTC. V gene TRBV27 combines with J gene TRBJ2-7; TRBD2 matches at 13 bases. CDR3 length equals 16 residues. Germline CDR1 and CDR2: MNHEY and SMNVEV (reference sequence).

This chain connects TRBV30 to TRBJ2-1, with TRBD2 matching 10 bases. V trimming: 5 bases; J trimming: 4 bases; junction bases outside the gene matches: 5. Germline V gene data show CDR1 as GTSNPN and CDR2 as SVGIG (reference sequence). There are 14 residues in the CDR3. Here the CDR3 DNA reads TGTGCCTGGCTGACTAGCGGGTTATACAATGAGCAGTTCTTC. Translation gives CAWLTSGLYNEQFF. The full variable domain, rest sourced from reference TRBV30 and TRBJ2-1, is SQTIHQWPATLVQPVGSPLSLECTVEGTSNPNLYWYRQAAGRGLQLLFYSVGIGQISSEVPQNLSASRPQDRQFILSSKKLLLSDSGFYLCAWLTSGLYNEQFFGPGTRLTVL.

The V and J genes are TRBV28 and TRBJ1-2, with D unresolved. CDR3 length: 11 residues. Germline CDR1 reads MDHEN; CDR2 reads SYDVKM. V dropped 3 bases and J dropped 8 bases, with 7 bases sitting between them. The CDR3 loop is CASSLGEGYTF. CDR3 sequence (DNA): TGTGCCAGCAGTTTGGGTGAGGGCTACACCTTC.

The chain links TRBV28 to TRBJ1-6, with 8 bases matching TRBD1. CDR1 is MDHEN and CDR2 is SYDVKM in the germline V gene. V was pared by 6 bases and J by 5 bases, with 6 bases of the junction left unmatched. The CDR3 is 15 amino acids. Written as DNA, the CDR3 is TGTGCCAGCAGGCCCATGGACAGGGATAATTCACCCCTCCACTTT. Amino acids: CASRPMDRDNSPLHF.

The chain employs TRBV7-9 and TRBJ1-5; 7 nucleotides match TRBD1. V shed 3 bases, J shed 6 bases, and the junction held 2 bases outside the gene matches. The CDR3 sequence is 13 residues long. Per the germline V gene, CDR1 is SEHNR and CDR2 is FQNEAQ (reference sequence). The CDR3: CASSFDRAQPQHF. CDR3 nucleotide sequence: TGTGCCAGCAGCTTTGACAGGGCTCAGCCCCAGCATTTT.

The J gene is TRBJ2-1, the V gene TRBV7-3; 7 bases line up with TRBD2. V shed 2 bases and J 3 bases; nucleotides not matched to a gene: 4. CDR3 length: 15 residues. Germline V gives CDR1 SGHTA, CDR2 FQGTGA. The chain's CDR3 is CASSLAGADYNEQFF. The CDR3 DNA follows: TGTGCCAGCAGCTTAGCGGGAGCGGACTACAATGAGCAGTTCTTC.

The chain recombines TRBV14 with TRBJ2-2, with unresolved D. CDR1 and CDR2 from the germline V gene are SGHDN and FVKESK. There are 14 residues in the CDR3. V was cut by 0 bases and J by 8 bases, with 10 bases left in between. CDR3 protein: CASSQEYLGGELFF. As DNA, the CDR3 is TGTGCCAGCAGCCAAGAATATCTCGGGGGGGAGCTGTTTTTT.

This chain connects TRBV19 to TRBJ2-1; 7 bases are shared with TRBD2. V dropped 8 bases and J dropped 7; count of bases not matched to a gene: 5. The germline V gene has CDR1 LNHDA and CDR2 SQIVND (reference sequence). There are 12 residues in the CDR3. The chain's CDR3 is CASRGDPNEQFF. CDR3 coding DNA: TGTGCCAGTCGGGGGGATCCAAATGAGCAGTTCTTC. Drawing the rest from reference TRBV19 and TRBJ2-1, the complete variable domain is DGGITQSPKYLFRKEGQNVTLSCEQNLNHDAMYWYRQDPGQGLRLIYYSQIVNDFQKGDIAEGYSVSREKKESFPLTVTSAQKNPTAFYLCASRGDPNEQFFGPGTRLTVL.

The chain recombines TRBV18 with TRBJ2-1, with D possibly matching TRBD1 (6 bases). The V gene lost 3 bases and the J gene lost 5 bases, with 8 bases spanning the gap. The germline V gene has CDR1 KGHSH and CDR2 LQKENI. The CDR3 has 13 amino acids. Here the CDR3 reads CASSPTGHNEQFF. The CDR3 nucleotides are TGTGCCAGCTCACCCACAGGGCACAATGAGCAGTTCTTC.

A single count supports this clone. J is TRBJ2-1 and V is TRBV27, with 7 bases identical to TRBD2. Germline V gene lookup returns CDR1 MNHEY and CDR2 SMNVEV (reference sequence). Trimming cost V 4 bases and J 0 bases; bases outside gene matches: 3. The CDR3 is made up of 15 amino acids. CDR3 nucleotide sequence: TGTGCCAGCAGTTGGGGGGGGAGCTCCTACAATGAGCAGTTCTTC. It encodes CASSWGGSSYNEQFF.

The rearrangement uses TRBV27 and TRBJ2-3; D not resolved. The germline V and J ends were trimmed by 6 bases and 2 bases, with 9 bases remaining between them. Germline values: CDR1 MNHEY, CDR2 SMNVEV (reference sequence). This CDR3 comprises 13 residues. The CDR3 sequence is CASRSTPTDTQYF. In nucleotides, the CDR3 is TGTGCCAGCAGGTCGACGCCCACAGATACGCAGTATTTT.

The J gene is TRBJ2-5, the V gene TRBV12-3 or TRBV12-4; D unclear. The CDR3 runs to 13 residues. V gave up 3 bases and J gave up 4 bases, with 9 bases separating them. As DNA, the CDR3 is TGTGCCAGCAGTTTCGGGCAAGGAGAGACCCAGTACTTC. Encoded protein: CASSFGQGETQYF.

The rearrangement uses TRBV7-2 and TRBJ2-4, with D perhaps matching TRBD2 (6 bases). The CDR3 spans 15 residues. Looked up from germline, CDR1 is SGHTA and CDR2 is FQGNSA. Trimming removed 1 base from V and 4 bases from J, with 11 bases in between. In DNA form, the CDR3 reads TGTGCCAGCAGCTTAGGTGGGGCGGGGAAAAACATTCAGTACTTC. Amino acids: CASSLGGAGKNIQYF.

V gene TRBV28 combines with J gene TRBJ2-1; D might be TRBD2 (5 bases). The V gene's germline CDR1 is MDHEN and CDR2 SYDVKM. This CDR3 contains 17 residues. Deletions cut 6 bases from V and 0 bases from J, with 18 bases between. The CDR3: CASRRERGIISYNEQFF. The CDR3 DNA reads TGTGCCAGCAGACGAGAACGAGGGATAATCTCCTACAATGAGCAGTTCTTC.

The V and J genes are TRBV2 and TRBJ2-1; possibly TRBD1 for D (5 bases). With 8 bases removed from V and 0 bases from J, the gap between germline ends came to 20 bases. The germline CDR1 and CDR2 sequences are SNHLY and FYNNEI. The length of the CDR3 is 17 residues. Here the CDR3 DNA reads TGTGCCAGCGCACTCCCACAGGTGACAATCTCCTACAATGAGCAGTTCTTC. Translated, it gives CASALPQVTISYNEQFF. Using reference TRBV2 and TRBJ2-1 for the parts outside the CDR3, the full variable domain is EPEVTQTPSHQVTQMGQEVILRCVPISNHLYFYWYRQILGQKVEFLVSFYNNEISEKSEIFDDQFSVERPDGSNFTLKIRSTKLEDSAMYFCASALPQVTISYNEQFFGPGTRLTVL.

The DNA for the CDR3 is TGTGCCACCAGTGGCTCAGGATTCAATGAGCAGTTCTTC. This sequence encodes CATSGSGFNEQFF. The V gene is TRBV24-1, the J gene TRBJ2-1; D is ambiguous. Per germline, CDR1 KGHDR and CDR2 SFDVKD. The CDR3 totals 13 residues. V was trimmed by 5 bases and J by 6 bases, leaving 10 bases between them.

The chain couples TRBV19 to TRBJ1-3; TRBD1 might be the D (6 bases). This CDR3 has 15 amino acids. V lost 6 bases and J 0 bases, leaving 12 bases between the germline ends. Germline loops: CDR1 LNHDA, CDR2 SQIVND (reference sequence). The CDR3 DNA is TGTGCCAGTAGAGACAGGACTTACTCTGGAAACACCATATATTTT. This encodes CASRDRTYSGNTIYF.

V usage is TRBV28 and J usage is TRBJ2-2; 12 bases match TRBD2. V lost 4 bases to trimming and J lost 9 bases; unmatched junction nucleotides: 9. The CDR3 runs 16 residues. CDR1 and CDR2 (germline): MDHEN, SYDVKM. DNA for the CDR3: TGTGCCAGCAGTTCCTTGACTAGCGGGAGTAGCCGGGAGCTGTTTTTT. It codes for CASSSLTSGSSRELFF.

The rearrangement links TRBV12-3 or TRBV12-4 to TRBJ1-4; no clear D gene. This CDR3 has 12 amino acids. Trimming shortened V by 2 bases and J by 8 bases, and 6 bases separated the two germline ends. CDR3 coding DNA: TGTGCCAGCAGTTTAAGTAGGGAAAAACTGTTTTTT. The encoded protein is CASSLSREKLFF.